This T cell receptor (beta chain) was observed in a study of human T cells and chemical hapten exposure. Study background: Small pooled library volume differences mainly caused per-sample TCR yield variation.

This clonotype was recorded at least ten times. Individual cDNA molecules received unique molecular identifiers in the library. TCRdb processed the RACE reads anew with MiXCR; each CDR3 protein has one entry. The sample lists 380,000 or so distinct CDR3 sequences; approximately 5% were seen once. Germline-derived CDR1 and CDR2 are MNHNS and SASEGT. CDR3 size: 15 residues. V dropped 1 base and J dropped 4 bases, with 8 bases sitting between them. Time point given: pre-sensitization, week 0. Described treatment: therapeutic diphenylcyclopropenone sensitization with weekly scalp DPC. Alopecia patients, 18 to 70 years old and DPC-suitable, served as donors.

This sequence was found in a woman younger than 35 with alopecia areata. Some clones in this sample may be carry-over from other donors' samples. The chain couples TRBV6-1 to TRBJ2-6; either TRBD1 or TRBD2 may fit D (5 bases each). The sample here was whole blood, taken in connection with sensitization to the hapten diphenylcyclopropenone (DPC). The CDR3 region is CASSEVGDGANVLTF. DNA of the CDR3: TGTGCCAGCAGTGAAGTTGGGGACGGGGCCAACGTCCTGACTTTC.